The next 2 T cell receptor beta chains were all read from a single sample in a study of cytomegalovirus exposure and HLA in healthy donors. Primers: 60 Vbeta forward and 13 Jbeta reverse. Assay used: immunoSEQ multiplex PCR; TCRdb lists only in-frame clones, some missing. The sample contains 150,000 to 200,000 clones, roughly 87% of which appear only once. The sequenced sample consisted of PBMCs. These receptors originate from a man in his forties or fifties in good health and CMV-seropositive.

The gene calls are TRBV6-6 and TRBJ2-5; 9 nucleotides line up with TRBD2. Germline CDR1 is MNHNY and CDR2 is SVGAGI (reference sequence). The CDR3 is 14 residues long. Trimming at V came to 6 bases and at J to 5 bases, leaving 7 bases not matched to a gene. The CDR3 sequence is CASRPAGGLETQYF. Here the CDR3 DNA reads TGTGCCAGCAGGCCAGCGGGGGGCCTGGAGACCCAGTACTTC.

The rearrangement uses TRBV6-4 and TRBJ1-4; D is unclear. Germline V gene data show CDR1 as MRHNA and CDR2 as SNTAGT. The CDR3 consists of 12 residues. The V and J ends lost 9 bases and 7 bases respectively, with 12 bases between them. DNA for the CDR3: TGTGCCAGACAGTATTTGGGTGAAAAACTGTTTTTT. This codes for CARQYLGEKLFF.